These 17 T cell receptor beta chains were all obtained from the same sample, sequenced in a study of patients and donors after allogeneic stem cell transplantation. TCRdb independently ran MiXCR on the RT-PCR reads; one entry per CDR3 protein. Altogether 400,000 to 450,000 distinct CDR3 sequences are present, approximately 16% being singletons, with the ten largest covering less than 9.5%. Sequencing was carried out using blood, either unsorted or a sorted T cell fraction (not recorded which). Receptor source: a human donor who was either an allogeneic HSCT recipient or a stem cell or donor lymphocyte infusion donor (not recorded which). It is not recorded whose cells these are; they may come from a transplant donor.

This clonotype was found a few times. The rearrangement joins TRBV5-1 to TRBJ2-7, with 7 positions matching TRBD1. V gave up 2 bases and J gave up 0 bases; unmatched junction bases: 5. The germline V gene encodes CDR1 SGHRS and CDR2 YFSETQ. This CDR3 spans 15 amino acids. The DNA for the CDR3 is TGCGCCAGCAGCTTTACAGGGGAAACCTCCTACGAGCAGTACTTC. It specifies CASSFTGETSYEQYF.

The chain uses TRBV6-1 and TRBJ1-2; 9 bases line up with TRBD1. Germline-derived CDR1 and CDR2 are MNHNS and SASEGT. V lost 6 bases and J lost 5; bases outside the gene matches: 13. This CDR3 is 16 amino acids long. The CDR3 coding sequence is TGTGCCAGCAGCCCACTAAATTACAGGGGGCCTTATGGCTACACCTTC. Protein sequence: CASSPLNYRGPYGYTF.

A few counts support this clonotype. The chain has TRBV7-9 and TRBJ1-6, with a weak D call TRBD1 (6 bases). V was shortened by 5 bases and J by 7 bases, with 9 bases between the two germline ends. Germline CDR1 SEHNR, CDR2 FQNEAQ (reference sequence). This CDR3 spans 13 amino acids. CDR3 sequence: CASSNTGNSPLHF. In DNA, the CDR3 is TGTGCCAGCAGCAATACAGGGAATTCACCCCTCCACTTT.

In this sample, this clonotype turned up many times. The chain links TRBV29-1 to TRBJ1-1, with a tentative D call TRBD1 (6 bases). Per germline, CDR1 SQVTM and CDR2 ANQGSEA. V dropped 7 bases and J dropped 1 base, with 16 bases sitting between them. The CDR3 is 14 residues long. The CDR3 loop reads CSASSGTSNTEAFF. The CDR3 bases are TGCAGCGCCAGCTCCGGGACATCGAACACTGAAGCTTTCTTT.

In this sample, this clonotype turned up a few times. This rearrangement joins TRBV3-1 to TRBJ1-1; TRBD1 matches 10 bases. The CDR3 is 15 amino acids. Germline-derived CDR1 and CDR2 are LGHDT and YNNKEL (reference sequence). V shed 1 base and J 5 bases; nucleotides not matched to a gene: 4. For the CDR3, the DNA is TGTGCCAGCAGCCAAGTCCCGGGACAGGGGACTGAAGCTTTCTTT. This sequence encodes CASSQVPGQGTEAFF.

Comment on this clonotype: At one end the junction does not follow the germline gene, possibly because of a read error. The chain has TRBV18 and TRBJ2-3, with a weak D call TRBD2 (5 bases). This CDR3 region has 13 residues. CDR1 is KGHSH, CDR2 LQKENI, per germline. CDR3 amino acids: CSSARGFADTQYF. The CDR3 nucleotides are TGTTCCAGCGCACGAGGGTTTGCAGATACGCAGTATTTT.

The chain has TRBV6-6 and TRBJ1-3; D is unclear. Per the germline V gene, CDR1 is MNHNY and CDR2 is SVGAGI (reference sequence). There are 13 residues in the CDR3. V shed 4 bases and J shed 4 bases, with 8 bases lying between them. The CDR3 coding sequence is TGTGCCAGCAGTTCCCGCTCAGGAAACACCATATATTTT. It specifies CASSSRSGNTIYF.

This clonotype was counted only a few times. The chain uses TRBV7-8 and TRBJ1-6, with D unresolved. The CDR3 is 14 residues long. V was shortened by 5 bases and J by 3 bases, with 8 bases between the two germline ends. Germline values: CDR1 SGHVS, CDR2 FQNEAQ. The CDR3 sequence is CASSLPHYNSPLHF. The CDR3 coding sequence is TGTGCCAGCAGCCTCCCCCACTATAATTCACCCCTCCACTTT.

The sample holds many counts of this clonotype. The chain combines TRBV12-3 or TRBV12-4 with TRBJ2-2; 7 nucleotides agree with TRBD2. Trimming cost V 4 bases and J 4 bases; bases outside gene matches: 12. The CDR3 has 17 amino acids. CDR3 sequence: CASSSLGGSWGTGELFF. The CDR3 DNA reads TGTGCCAGCAGTTCCCTGGGGGGGAGTTGGGGCACCGGGGAGCTGTTTTTT.

The chain uses TRBV29-1 and TRBJ1-1, with 10 bases identical to TRBD1. This CDR3 is 16 amino acids long. Germline V lookup: CDR1 SQVTM, CDR2 ANQGSEA. The junction had 11 bases not matched to a gene; V was cut back by 7 bases and J by 0 bases. The CDR3, as DNA: TGCAGCGCCCGAAGGGGACAGGGGCAGATGAACACTGAAGCTTTCTTT. Residues: CSARRGQGQMNTEAFF.

This clonotype was detected ten times or more. J is TRBJ2-7 and V is TRBV29-1; 9 bases are shared with TRBD1. This CDR3 is built from 15 residues. V dropped 6 bases and J dropped 0; count of bases not matched to a gene: 9. Germline V gene data show CDR1 as SQVTM and CDR2 as ANQGSEA. Here the CDR3 DNA reads TGCAGCGTGGGCCCCGGGACAGGGAGCTCCTACGAGCAGTACTTC. It codes for CSVGPGTGSSYEQYF.

This clonotype was seen many times. This chain uses TRBV20-1 with TRBJ2-7; D perhaps matches TRBD2 (9 bases). The V gene's germline CDR1 is DFQATT and CDR2 SNEGSKA (reference sequence). The ends were cut back, 3 bases at V and 6 bases at J, with 21 bases in the middle. This CDR3 has 15 residues. In DNA form, the CDR3 reads TGCAGTGCTAGGTACGTCCTAGCGGGGACAGGCGAGCAGTACTTC. It encodes CSARYVLAGTGEQYF.

In its sample, this clonotype was seen many times. This chain joins TRBV12-3 or TRBV12-4 and TRBJ2-7; D is ambiguous. Trimming left V 3 bases short and J 5 bases short, with 8 bases between. This CDR3 is built from 12 residues. The CDR3 sequence: CASSFFLHEQYF. In DNA, the CDR3 is TGTGCCAGCAGTTTTTTTCTTCACGAGCAGTACTTC.

This chain links TRBV20-1 with TRBJ1-3; TRBD1 is a possible D gene (6 bases). The ends were cut back, 6 bases at V and 0 bases at J, with 9 bases in the middle. The V gene's germline CDR1 is DFQATT and CDR2 SNEGSKA (reference sequence). The CDR3 is 13 amino acids. CDR3 nucleotide sequence: TGCAGTGCCGGGGGCACCTCTGGAAACACCATATATTTT. This sequence encodes CSAGGTSGNTIYF.

The table lists this clonotype with a few counts. V usage is TRBV27 and J usage is TRBJ1-5, with 9 bases fitting TRBD1. V shed 0 bases, J shed 4 bases, and the junction held 4 bases outside the gene matches. The CDR3 consists of 16 residues. The germline CDR1 and CDR2 sequences are MNHEY and SMNVEV (reference sequence). The CDR3, as DNA: TGTGCCAGCAGTTTATCCCAGACAGGGGGTAATCAGCCCCAGCATTTT. This sequence encodes CASSLSQTGGNQPQHF.

This sequence joins TRBV20-1 and TRBJ2-1; 8 bases line up with TRBD1. Germline CDR1 reads DFQATT; CDR2 reads SNEGSKA (reference sequence). The J segment lost 8 bases and the V segment lost 1 base, leaving 13 bases of the junction unmatched. This CDR3 contains 16 residues. CDR3 sequence reads: CSARATGQGAQYEQFF. CDR3 DNA sequence: TGCAGTGCTAGAGCCACGGGGCAGGGGGCGCAATATGAGCAGTTCTTC.

Written as DNA, the CDR3 is TGTGCCAGCATAGGCAGTAACTATGGCTACACCTTC. It codes for CASIGSNYGYTF. The rearrangement joins TRBV6-6 to TRBJ1-2, with D unclear. The ends were cut back, 7 bases at V and 1 base at J, with 7 bases in the middle. This CDR3 is 12 amino acids long. The V gene's germline CDR1 is MNHNY and CDR2 SVGAGI (reference sequence).